Presented here are 6 T cell receptor beta chains from one specimen sequenced in a study of OX40 agonist ivuxolimab in advanced cancers. Clones were sequenced by immunoSEQ multiplex PCR, and TCRdb holds only the in-frame ones, with some missing. The sample holds tens of thousands of clones, less than 90% seen once. The sample was CD4+ or CD8+ T cells sorted from blood, taken in a trial of the OX40 agonist ivuxolimab. The receptors derive from an adult with an advanced solid tumor such as melanoma, head and neck, liver or kidney cancer.

The rearrangement uses TRBV29-1 and TRBJ2-5; 7 bases line up with TRBD2. CDR1 is SQVTM and CDR2 is ANQGSEA in the germline V gene. The CDR3 runs 15 residues. V trimming: 5 bases; J trimming: 0 bases; junction bases outside the gene matches: 9. The CDR3 reads CSVRLGTNHQETQYF. CDR3 in DNA: TGCAGCGTTAGGTTGGGGACTAACCACCAAGAGACCCAGTACTTC.

The chain joins TRBV5-1 to TRBJ1-1; possibly TRBD1 for D (6 bases). This CDR3 comprises 13 residues. The V end lost 6 bases, the J end lost 1 base, and 10 bases lay between the germline ends. Germline V gives CDR1 SGHRS, CDR2 YFSETQ. DNA for the CDR3: TGCGCCAGCAACAGGGATGAGAACACTGAAGCTTTCTTT. This codes for CASNRDENTEAFF.

This chain links TRBV13 with TRBJ1-5; D remains unclear. The V end was cut by 5 bases, the J end by 7 bases, with 9 bases between. From germline, CDR1 is PRHDT and CDR2 FYEKMQ (reference sequence). The CDR3 extends over 12 amino acids. CDR3 in DNA: TGTGCCAGCAGCCCGCATGGGCAGCCCCAGCATTTT. This translates into CASSPHGQPQHF.

This clone was seen once. The rearrangement links TRBV7-3 to TRBJ2-7, with 8 nucleotides matching TRBD1. Germline lookup yields CDR1 SGHTA and CDR2 FQGTGA. The V and J ends lost 3 bases and 5 bases, in that order; junction bases with no gene match: 9. The CDR3 has 15 amino acids. The CDR3 region has the DNA TGTGCCAGCAGCTTCGCCCTTCAGGGGGCCCACGAGCAGTACTTC. Translated: CASSFALQGAHEQYF.

The V and J genes are TRBV28 and TRBJ2-3; D is uncertain. The CDR3 has 13 amino acids. Per germline, CDR1 MDHEN and CDR2 SYDVKM. The V end lost 5 bases, the J end lost 0 bases, and 6 bases lay between the germline ends. The CDR3 sequence: CASSKGSTDTQYF. CDR3 nucleotide sequence: TGTGCCAGCAGTAAAGGTAGCACAGATACGCAGTATTTT.

The CDR3 DNA reads TGTGCCAGCAGTTACGACAACCTCTCCTACGAGCAGTACTTC. It codes for CASSYDNLSYEQYF. The chain uses TRBV27 and TRBJ2-7; D gene unclear. Germline CDR1 MNHEY, CDR2 SMNVEV (reference sequence). The CDR3 extends over 14 amino acids. V gave up 4 bases and J gave up 0 bases, with 10 bases separating them.